This TCR beta chain originates from a study of blood T cell repertoires in COVID-19. Study at large: COVID-19 samples from acute and convalescent phases originated in the United States, Italy and Spain. Nucleic acid was either cDNA or gDNA, and it came from T cells, B-cell-depleted T cells, or PBMCs.

Per the authors' pipeline: Reference gene primer amplification yielded estimated nucleated cell counts. TCRdb's copy holds only in-frame clones and misses some; the assay was immunoSEQ multiplex PCR. That table furnishes V, J and clone size, whereas the DNA furnished D and trimming. Among some 380,000 clones, almost 90% were seen once, and the ten largest hold 6% to 7.5%. The V gene's germline CDR1 is LGHNT and CDR2 FRNRAP. The trim removed 5 bases at V and 6 bases at J, leaving 6 bases unmatched. CDR3 length equals 14 residues. This chain links TRBV12-5 with TRBJ2-2; 7 bases align to TRBD2. Sequencing was carried out using peripheral blood. The origin of this receptor is a young man with active or convalescent COVID-19. DNA for the CDR3: TGTGCTAGTGGTGCCCTGGGAGGGGCCGGGGAGCTGTTTTTT. Protein: CASGALGGAGELFF.